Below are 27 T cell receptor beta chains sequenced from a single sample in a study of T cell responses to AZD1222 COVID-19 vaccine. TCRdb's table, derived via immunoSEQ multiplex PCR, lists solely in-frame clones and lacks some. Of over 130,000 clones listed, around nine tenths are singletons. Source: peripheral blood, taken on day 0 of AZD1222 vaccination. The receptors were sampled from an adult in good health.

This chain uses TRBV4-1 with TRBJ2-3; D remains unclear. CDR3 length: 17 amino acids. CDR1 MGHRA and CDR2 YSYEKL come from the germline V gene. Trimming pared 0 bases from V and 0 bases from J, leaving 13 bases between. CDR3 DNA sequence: TGCGCCAGCAGCCAAGATGGATTACCCCCTAGCACAGATACGCAGTATTTT. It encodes CASSQDGLPPSTDTQYF.

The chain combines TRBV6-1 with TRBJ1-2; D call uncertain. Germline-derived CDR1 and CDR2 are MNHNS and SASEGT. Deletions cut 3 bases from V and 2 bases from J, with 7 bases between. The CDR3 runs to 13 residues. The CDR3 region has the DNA TGTGCCAGCAGTGAGACGGGGAACTATGGCTACACCTTC. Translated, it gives CASSETGNYGYTF.

DNA of the CDR3: TGTGCCAGCAGCTTAGGCACAGCAGATACGCAGTATTTT. This sequence encodes CASSLGTADTQYF. This sequence joins TRBV13 and TRBJ2-3; D gene uncertain. CDR1 and CDR2 from the germline V gene are PRHDT and FYEKMQ (reference sequence). Trimming left V 0 bases short and J 4 bases short, with 5 bases between. This CDR3 has 13 amino acids.

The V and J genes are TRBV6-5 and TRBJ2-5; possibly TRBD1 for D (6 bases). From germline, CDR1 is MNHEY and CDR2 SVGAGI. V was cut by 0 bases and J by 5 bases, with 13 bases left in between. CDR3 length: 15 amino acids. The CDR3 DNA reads TGTGCCAGCAGTTACTCGGGTCGGACAGTGGAGACCCAGTACTTC. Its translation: CASSYSGRTVETQYF.

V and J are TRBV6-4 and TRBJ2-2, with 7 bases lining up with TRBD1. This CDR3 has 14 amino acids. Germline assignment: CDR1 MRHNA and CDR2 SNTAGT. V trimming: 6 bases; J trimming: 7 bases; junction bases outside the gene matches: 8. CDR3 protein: CASRETGRGGELFF. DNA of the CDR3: TGTGCCAGCAGGGAGACAGGGCGAGGCGGGGAGCTGTTTTTT.

This CDR3 is CASSYSPTGGPEAFF. CDR3 in DNA: TGCGCCAGCAGCTATTCCCCGACAGGGGGCCCTGAAGCTTTCTTT. The chain is built from TRBV5-1 and TRBJ1-1; 10 bases agree with TRBD1. This CDR3 is 15 amino acids long. The germline gives CDR1 SGHRS, CDR2 YFSETQ. V trimming: 3 bases; J trimming: 6 bases; junction bases outside the gene matches: 8.

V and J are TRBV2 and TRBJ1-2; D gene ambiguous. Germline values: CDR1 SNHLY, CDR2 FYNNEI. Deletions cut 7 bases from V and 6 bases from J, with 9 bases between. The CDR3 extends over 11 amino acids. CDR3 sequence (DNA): TGTGCCAGCATGGCCGAGAATGGCTACACCTTC. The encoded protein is CASMAENGYTF.

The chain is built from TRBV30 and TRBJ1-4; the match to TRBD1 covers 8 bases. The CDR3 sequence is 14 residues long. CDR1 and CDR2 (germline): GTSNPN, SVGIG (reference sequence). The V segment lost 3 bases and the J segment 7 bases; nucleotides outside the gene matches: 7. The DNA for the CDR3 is TGTGCCTGGAGCGACAGGGGACGAACTGAAAAACTGTTTTTT. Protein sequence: CAWSDRGRTEKLFF.

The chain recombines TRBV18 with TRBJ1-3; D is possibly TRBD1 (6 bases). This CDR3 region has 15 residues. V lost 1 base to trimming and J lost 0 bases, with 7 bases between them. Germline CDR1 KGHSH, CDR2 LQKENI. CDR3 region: CASSPRGASGNTIYF. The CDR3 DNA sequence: TGTGCCAGCTCACCACGGGGGGCCTCTGGAAACACCATATATTTT.

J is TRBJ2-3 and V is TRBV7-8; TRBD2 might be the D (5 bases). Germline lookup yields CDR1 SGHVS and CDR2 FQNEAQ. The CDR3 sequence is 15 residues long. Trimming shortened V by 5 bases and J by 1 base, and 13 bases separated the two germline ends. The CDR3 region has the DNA TGTGCCAGCAGCACCTGGACTCCCGGCACAGATACGCAGTATTTT. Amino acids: CASSTWTPGTDTQYF.

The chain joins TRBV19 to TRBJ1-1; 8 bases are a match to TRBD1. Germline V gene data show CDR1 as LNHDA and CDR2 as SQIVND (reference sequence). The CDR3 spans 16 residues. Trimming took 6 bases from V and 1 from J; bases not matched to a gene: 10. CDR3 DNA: TGTGCCAGTAGGATCGGACAGGGTAGGGAGAACACTGAAGCTTTCTTT. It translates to CASRIGQGRENTEAFF.

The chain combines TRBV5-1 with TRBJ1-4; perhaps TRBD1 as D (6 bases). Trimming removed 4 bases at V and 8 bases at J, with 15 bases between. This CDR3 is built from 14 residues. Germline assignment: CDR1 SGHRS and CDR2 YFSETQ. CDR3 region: CASSLTRGDEKLFF. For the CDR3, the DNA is TGCGCCAGCAGCCTGACTAGGGGGGACGAAAAACTGTTTTTT.

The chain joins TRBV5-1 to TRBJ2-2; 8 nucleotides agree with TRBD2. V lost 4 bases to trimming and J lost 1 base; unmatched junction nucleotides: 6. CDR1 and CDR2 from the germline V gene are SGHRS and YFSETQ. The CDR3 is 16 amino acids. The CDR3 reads CASSPGTSGNTGELFF. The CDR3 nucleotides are TGCGCCAGCAGCCCCGGGACTAGTGGGAACACCGGGGAGCTGTTTTTT.

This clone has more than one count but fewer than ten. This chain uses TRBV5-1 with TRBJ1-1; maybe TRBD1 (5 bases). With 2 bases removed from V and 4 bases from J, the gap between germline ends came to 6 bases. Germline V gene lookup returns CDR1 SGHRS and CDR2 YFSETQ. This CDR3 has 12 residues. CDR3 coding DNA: TGCGCCAGCAGCTTCCAGGGCACTGAAGCTTTCTTT. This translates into CASSFQGTEAFF. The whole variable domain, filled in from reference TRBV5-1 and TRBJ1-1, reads KAGVTQTPRYLIKTRGQQVTLSCSPISGHRSVSWYQQTPGQGLQFLFEYFSETQRNKGNFPGRFSGRQFSNSRSEMNVSTLELGDSALYLCASSFQGTEAFFGQGTRLTVV.

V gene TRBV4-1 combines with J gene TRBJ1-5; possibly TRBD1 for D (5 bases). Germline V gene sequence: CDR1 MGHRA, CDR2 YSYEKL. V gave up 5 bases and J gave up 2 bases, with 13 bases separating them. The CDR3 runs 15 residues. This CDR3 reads CASSARDGRNQPQHF. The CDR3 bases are TGCGCCAGCAGCGCCCGGGACGGACGCAATCAGCCCCAGCATTTT.

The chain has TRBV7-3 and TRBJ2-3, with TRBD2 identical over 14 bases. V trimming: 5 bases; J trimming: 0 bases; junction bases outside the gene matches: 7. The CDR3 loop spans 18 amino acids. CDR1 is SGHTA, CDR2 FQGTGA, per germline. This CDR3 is CASSRGTSGSRSTDTQYF. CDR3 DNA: TGTGCCAGCAGCCGAGGGACTAGCGGGAGCCGGAGCACAGATACGCAGTATTTT. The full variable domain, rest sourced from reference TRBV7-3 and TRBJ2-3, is GAGVSQTPSNKVTEKGKYVELRCDPISGHTALYWYRQSLGQGPEFLIYFQGTGAADDSGLPNDRFFAVRPEGSVSTLKIQRTERGDSAVYLCASSRGTSGSRSTDTQYFGPGTRLTVL.

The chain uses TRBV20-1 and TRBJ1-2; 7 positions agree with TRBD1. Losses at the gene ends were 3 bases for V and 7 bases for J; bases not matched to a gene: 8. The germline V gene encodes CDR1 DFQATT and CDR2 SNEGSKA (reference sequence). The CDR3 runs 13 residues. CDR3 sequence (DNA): TGCAGTGCTAGTTCAGGGGGTTCAAGTGGCTACACCTTC. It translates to CSASSGGSSGYTF.

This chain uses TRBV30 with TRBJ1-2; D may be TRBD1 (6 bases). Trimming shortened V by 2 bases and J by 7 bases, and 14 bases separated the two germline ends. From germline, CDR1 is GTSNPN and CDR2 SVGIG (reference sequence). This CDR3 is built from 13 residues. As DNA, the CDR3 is TGTGCCTGGAGTAGGGGGGGAAGGGGTGGCTACACCTTC. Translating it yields CAWSRGGRGGYTF.

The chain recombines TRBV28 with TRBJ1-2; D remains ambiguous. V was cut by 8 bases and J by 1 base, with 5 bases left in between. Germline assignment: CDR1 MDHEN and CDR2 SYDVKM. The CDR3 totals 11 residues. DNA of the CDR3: TGTGCCAGCTCAGATAACTATGGCTACACCTTC. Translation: CASSDNYGYTF.

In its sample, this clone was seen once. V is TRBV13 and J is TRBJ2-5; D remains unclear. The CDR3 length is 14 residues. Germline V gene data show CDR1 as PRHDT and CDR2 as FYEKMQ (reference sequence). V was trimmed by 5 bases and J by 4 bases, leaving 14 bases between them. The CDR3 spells CASSPTLGAETQYF. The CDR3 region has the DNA TGTGCCAGCAGCCCTACCCTTGGTGCAGAGACCCAGTACTTC.

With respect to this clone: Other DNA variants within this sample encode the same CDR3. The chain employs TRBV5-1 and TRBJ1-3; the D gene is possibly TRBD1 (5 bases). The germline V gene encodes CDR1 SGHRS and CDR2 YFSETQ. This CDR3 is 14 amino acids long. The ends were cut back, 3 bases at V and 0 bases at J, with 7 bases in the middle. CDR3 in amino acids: CASSSGSSGNTIYF. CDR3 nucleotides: TGCGCCAGCAGCTCAGGGAGCTCTGGAAACACCATATATTTT.

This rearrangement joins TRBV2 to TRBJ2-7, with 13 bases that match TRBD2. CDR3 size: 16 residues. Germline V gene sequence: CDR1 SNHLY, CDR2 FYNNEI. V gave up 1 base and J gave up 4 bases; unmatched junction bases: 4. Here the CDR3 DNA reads TGTGCCAGCAGTGAAGGGACTAGCGGGGGCGGGTACGAGCAGTACTTC. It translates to CASSEGTSGGGYEQYF.

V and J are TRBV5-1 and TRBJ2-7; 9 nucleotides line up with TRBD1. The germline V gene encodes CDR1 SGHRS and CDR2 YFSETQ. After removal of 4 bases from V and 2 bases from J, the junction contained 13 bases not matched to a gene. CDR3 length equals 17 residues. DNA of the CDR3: TGCGCCAGCAGCACGCACACAGGGGGCGGTTTCCCCTACGAGCAGTACTTC. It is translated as CASSTHTGGGFPYEQYF.

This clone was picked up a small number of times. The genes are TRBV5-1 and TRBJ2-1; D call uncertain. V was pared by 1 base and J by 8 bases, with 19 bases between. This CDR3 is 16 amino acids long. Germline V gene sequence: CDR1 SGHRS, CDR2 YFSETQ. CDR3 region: CASSLTPLRFYDEQFF. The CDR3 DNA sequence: TGCGCCAGCAGCTTGACTCCCCTACGGTTTTACGATGAGCAGTTCTTC.

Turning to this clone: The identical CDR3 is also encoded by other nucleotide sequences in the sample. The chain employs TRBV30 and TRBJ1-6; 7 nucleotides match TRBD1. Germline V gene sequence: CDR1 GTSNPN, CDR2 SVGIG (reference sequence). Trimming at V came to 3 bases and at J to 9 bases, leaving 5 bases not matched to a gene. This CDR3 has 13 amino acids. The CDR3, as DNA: TGTGCCTGGAGCAGACAGGGAGGTTCACCCCTCCACTTT. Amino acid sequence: CAWSRQGGSPLHF.

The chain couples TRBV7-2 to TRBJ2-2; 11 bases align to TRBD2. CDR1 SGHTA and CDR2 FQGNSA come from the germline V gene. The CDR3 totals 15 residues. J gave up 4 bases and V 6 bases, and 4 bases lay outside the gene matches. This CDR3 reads CASRLAGVFTGELFF. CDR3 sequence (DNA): TGTGCCAGCAGACTAGCGGGAGTGTTCACCGGGGAGCTGTTTTTT. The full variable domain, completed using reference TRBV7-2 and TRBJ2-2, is GAGVSQSPSNKVTEKGKDVELRCDPISGHTALYWYRQSLGQGLEFLIYFQGNSAPDKSGLPSDRFSAERTGGSVSTLTIQRTQQEDSAVYLCASRLAGVFTGELFFGEGSRLTVL.

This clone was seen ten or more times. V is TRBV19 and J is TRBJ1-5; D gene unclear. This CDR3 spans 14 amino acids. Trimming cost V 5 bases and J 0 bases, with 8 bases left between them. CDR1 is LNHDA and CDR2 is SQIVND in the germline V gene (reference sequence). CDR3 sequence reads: CASSGVTSNQPQHF. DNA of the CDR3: TGTGCCAGTAGTGGAGTCACTAGCAATCAGCCCCAGCATTTT.